This T cell receptor beta chain was recovered during a study of blood T cell repertoires in COVID-19. This CDR3 is 15 amino acids long. The germline V gene encodes CDR1 LNHNV and CDR2 YYDKDF (reference sequence). V dropped 2 bases and J dropped 5 bases, with 15 bases sitting between them. The authors' processing: Amplification with reference gene primers provided the estimates of nucleated cell counts. TCRdb's table, derived via immunoSEQ multiplex PCR, lists solely in-frame clones and lacks some. From that table come the V and J calls and clone size; the DNA was used to work out D and trimming. The table shows hundreds of thousands of clones, with approximately 86% occurring only once. A single count supports this clone.

The TCR was taken from a woman aged 25-40 years who had been exposed to COVID-19. Sequenced material: PBMCs or T cells enriched from blood (not recorded which). The chain recombines TRBV15 with TRBJ1-2, with a possible D match to TRBD1 (5 bases). The CDR3 DNA follows: TGTGCCACCAGCAGAACGAGGATGGGGCTTTATGGCTACACCTTC. Translating it yields CATSRTRMGLYGYTF.